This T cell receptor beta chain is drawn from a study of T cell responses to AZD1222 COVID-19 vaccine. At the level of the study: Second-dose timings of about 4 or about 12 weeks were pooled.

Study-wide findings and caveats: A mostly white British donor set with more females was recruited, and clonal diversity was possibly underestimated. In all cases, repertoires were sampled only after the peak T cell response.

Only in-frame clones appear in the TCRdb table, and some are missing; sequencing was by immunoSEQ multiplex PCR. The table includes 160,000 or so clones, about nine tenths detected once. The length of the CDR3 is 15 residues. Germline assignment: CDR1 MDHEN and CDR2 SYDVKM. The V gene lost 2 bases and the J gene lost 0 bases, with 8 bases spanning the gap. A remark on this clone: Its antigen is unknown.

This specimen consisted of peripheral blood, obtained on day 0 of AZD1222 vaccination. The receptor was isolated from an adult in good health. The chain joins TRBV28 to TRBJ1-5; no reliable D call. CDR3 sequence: CASSLQADSNQPQHF. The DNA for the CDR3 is TGTGCCAGCAGTTTACAGGCGGATAGCAATCAGCCCCAGCATTTT.